This T cell receptor (beta chain) appears in the sequencing data of a study of blood T cell repertoires in COVID-19. Whole-study context: Samples representing acute and convalescent COVID-19 were sourced from the United States, Italy and Spain.

Profiling relied on immunoSEQ multiplex PCR, and the TCRdb table lists in-frame clones only, not all of them. Among 20,000 or so clones listed, 75% to 90% were seen once. The source material was peripheral blood. The clonotype originates from a human donor with acute or convalescent COVID-19. The donor label of this sample is uncertain.

CDR3 nucleotides: TGTGCCAGCAGTCCGTCCGGGACAAAGGTCTCCTACGAGCAGTACTTC. It yields the protein CASSPSGTKVSYEQYF. The chain couples TRBV3-1 (or the pseudogene TRBV3-2) to TRBJ2-7, with D tentatively TRBD1 (6 bases). This CDR3 spans 16 amino acids. V gave up 6 bases and J gave up 0 bases, with 18 bases separating them. The germline CDR1 and CDR2 sequences are LGHDT and YNNKEL (reference sequence).